Each of the 31 T cell receptor beta chains below was sequenced from the same sample in a study of PD-1 blockade in mismatch repair-deficient tumors. Their target antigens are unknown. The data were produced by immunoSEQ multiplex PCR, yet TCRdb's version contains in-frame clones alone and is incomplete. This table has about 14,000 clones, around 86% appearing once. Time point: identical approximately 11-day culture without peptide (control). Specimen: cells cultured in vitro, collected from a patient treated with pembrolizumab. These TCRs come from an adult with mismatch repair-deficient cancer.

Here the CDR3 reads CASSLGVVGNSPLHF. DNA for the CDR3: TGTGCCAGCAGCTTAGGGGTGGTCGGGAATTCACCCCTCCACTTT. The chain employs TRBV11-1 and TRBJ1-6, with unresolved D. This CDR3 region has 15 residues. In germline, CDR1 is SGHAT, CDR2 FQDESV (reference sequence). The V end lost 1 base, the J end lost 7 bases, and 11 bases lay between the germline ends.

V is TRBV6-6 and J is TRBJ1-2, with a weak D call TRBD1 (6 bases). This CDR3 is built from 15 residues. The germline V gene has CDR1 MNHNY and CDR2 SVGAGI (reference sequence). The germline V and J ends were trimmed by 6 bases and 2 bases, with 16 bases remaining between them. For the CDR3, the DNA is TGTGCCAGCAGCTCAGACAGGCCTACCAACTATGGCTACACCTTC. Protein product: CASSSDRPTNYGYTF.

The genes are TRBV7-3 and TRBJ2-6; tentative D call: TRBD2 (5 bases). Trimming removed 0 bases at V and 0 bases at J, with 9 bases between. Germline CDR1 SGHTA, CDR2 FQGTGA. The CDR3 is 17 residues long. CDR3 sequence reads: CASSLTGASSGANVLTF. CDR3 nucleotide sequence: TGTGCCAGCAGCTTAACGGGAGCCAGCTCTGGGGCCAACGTCCTGACTTTC.

The chain has TRBV10-1 and TRBJ2-7; D tentatively reads TRBD1 or TRBD2 (5 bases each). This CDR3 contains 14 residues. V gave up 3 bases and J gave up 2 bases, with 11 bases separating them. From germline, CDR1 is WNHNN and CDR2 SYGVQD (reference sequence). CDR3 in amino acids: CASSDFGTTYEQYF. For the CDR3, the DNA is TGCGCCAGCAGTGACTTCGGGACGACCTACGAGCAGTACTTC.

CDR3: CASSPWGANTGELFF. In nucleotides, the CDR3 is TGTGCCAGCAGCCCCTGGGGGGCGAACACCGGGGAGCTGTTTTTT. This sequence joins TRBV5-4 and TRBJ2-2; possibly TRBD2 for D (6 bases). V lost 4 bases and J lost 0, with 10 bases in between. This CDR3 is 15 amino acids long. Germline assignment: CDR1 SGHNT and CDR2 YYREEE (reference sequence). The complete variable domain, with remaining parts taken from reference TRBV5-4 and TRBJ2-2, reads ETGVTQSPTHLIKTRGQQVTLRCSSQSGHNTVSWYQQALGQGPQFIFQYYREEENGRGNFPPRFSGLQFPNYSSELNVNALELDDSALYLCASSPWGANTGELFFGEGSRLTVL.

The rearrangement joins TRBV4-2 to TRBJ2-7; 13 bases align to TRBD2. Germline-derived CDR1 and CDR2 are LGHNA and YNFKEQ. J was trimmed by 3 bases and V by 4 bases; bases with no gene match: 6. The CDR3 has 16 residues. The CDR3 coding sequence is TGTGCCAGCAGCCCTCCGGGGACTAGCGGGATCTACGAGCAGTACTTC. This gives the protein CASSPPGTSGIYEQYF.

The chain recombines TRBV4-1 with TRBJ2-5; tentatively, D is TRBD1 (5 bases). Trimming stripped 3 bases from V and 2 bases from J, with 13 bases between. Per the germline V gene, CDR1 is MGHRA and CDR2 is YSYEKL. This CDR3 is 15 amino acids long. CDR3 residues: CASSHLGHFQETQYF. CDR3 DNA sequence: TGCGCCAGCAGCCATCTCGGACACTTTCAAGAGACCCAGTACTTC.

The rearrangement links TRBV20-1 to TRBJ2-1; no definite D call. In germline, CDR1 is DFQATT, CDR2 SNEGSKA (reference sequence). The CDR3 covers 11 residues. Trimming removed 7 bases at V and 6 bases at J, with 10 bases between. The CDR3 sequence: CSDPTVNEQFF. Written as DNA, the CDR3 is TGCAGTGATCCCACTGTCAATGAGCAGTTCTTC.

On this clone: In the same sample, other DNA sequences code for this CDR3. The chain has TRBV5-1 and TRBJ2-7; D unresolved. Trimming took off 3 bases at V and 6 bases at J, with 16 bases between the two ends. This CDR3 region has 14 residues. Germline V gene sequence: CDR1 SGHRS, CDR2 YFSETQ. The DNA for the CDR3 is TGCGCCAGCAGCTACGCAGTCCCCCCCGCCGAGCAGTACTTC. Protein: CASSYAVPPAEQYF.

The CDR3 DNA is TGTGCCAGCAGTCACAGGGTTACCGGGGAGCTGTTTTTT. It yields the protein CASSHRVTGELFF. The genes are TRBV28 and TRBJ2-2; D is possibly TRBD1 (6 bases). Germline V gives CDR1 MDHEN, CDR2 SYDVKM. Trimming took off 5 bases at V and 5 bases at J, with 9 bases between the two ends. The CDR3 spans 13 residues. The entire variable domain, with the rest obtained from reference TRBV28 and TRBJ2-2, is as follows: DVKVTQSSRYLVKRTGEKVFLECVQDMDHENMFWYRQDPGLGLRLIYFSYDVKMKEKGDIPEGYSVSREKKERFSLILESASTNQTSMYLCASSHRVTGELFFGEGSRLTVL.

This chain uses TRBV28 with TRBJ1-2, with D uncertain. Looked up from germline, CDR1 is MDHEN and CDR2 is SYDVKM. The CDR3 has 12 amino acids. Trimming removed 6 bases from V and 8 bases from J, with 13 bases in between. CDR3 sequence reads: CASRSHRGGYTF. The CDR3 region has the DNA TGTGCCAGCAGATCTCATCGGGGAGGCTACACCTTC.

V and J are TRBV6-1 and TRBJ1-2; 7 bases are a match to TRBD1. Trimming at V came to 4 bases and at J to 3 bases, leaving 5 bases not matched to a gene. The CDR3 length is 14 residues. The germline gives CDR1 MNHNS, CDR2 SASEGT. The CDR3 DNA is TGTGCCAGCAGTGTTGCCGGGACAGACTATGGCTACACCTTC. Translated: CASSVAGTDYGYTF.

The gene calls are TRBV27 and TRBJ2-1, with TRBD2 matching 10 bases. The CDR3 totals 13 residues. V shed 8 bases and J 10 bases; nucleotides not matched to a gene: 8. CDR1 is MNHEY and CDR2 is SMNVEV in the germline V gene (reference sequence). The CDR3 protein is CASGLAGEREQFF. In DNA, the CDR3 is TGTGCCAGCGGGCTAGCGGGAGAACGGGAGCAGTTCTTC.

The rearrangement uses TRBV30 and TRBJ2-3; a weak D match, TRBD2 (6 bases). Germline CDR1 GTSNPN, CDR2 SVGIG (reference sequence). The CDR3 covers 15 residues. The germline V and J ends were trimmed by 2 bases and 0 bases, with 12 bases remaining between them. The CDR3 loop is CAWSPIGTSTDTQYF. For the CDR3, the DNA is TGTGCCTGGAGTCCTATCGGGACTAGCACAGATACGCAGTATTTT.

The DNA for the CDR3 is TGCAGCGTCTTTTTAACAGGGGTAACTGAAGCTTTCTTT. Amino acid sequence: CSVFLTGVTEAFF. This sequence joins TRBV29-1 and TRBJ1-1, with 7 bases fitting TRBD1. Germline CDR1 and CDR2: SQVTM and ANQGSEA. The length of the CDR3 is 13 residues. V was clipped by 6 bases and J by 5 bases; unmatched bases: 9.

The rearrangement joins TRBV2 to TRBJ2-1; D gene ambiguous. CDR3 size: 11 residues. Per germline, CDR1 SNHLY and CDR2 FYNNEI. The V and J ends lost 1 base and 10 bases respectively, with 5 bases between them. CDR3: CASSEGTEQFF. CDR3 bases: TGTGCCAGCAGTGAAGGGACCGAGCAGTTCTTC.

This chain joins TRBV6-5 and TRBJ2-1, with D perhaps TRBD1 (5 bases). Germline loops: CDR1 MNHEY, CDR2 SVGAGI. The CDR3 runs to 13 residues. V gave up 0 bases and J gave up 8 bases, with 8 bases separating them. The CDR3 DNA reads TGTGCCAGCAGTTACTCGCAGGGCCATGAGCAGTTCTTC. It yields the protein CASSYSQGHEQFF.

The chain is built from TRBV9 and TRBJ2-7, with 8 bases identical to TRBD2. Germline assignment: CDR1 SGDLS and CDR2 YYNGEE. V dropped 3 bases and J dropped 5; count of bases not matched to a gene: 13. The CDR3 loop spans 16 amino acids. The CDR3 is CASSDEPGTSLNEQYF. In DNA, the CDR3 is TGTGCCAGCAGCGACGAACCCGGGACTAGTCTTAACGAGCAGTACTTC.

The rearrangement links TRBV18 to TRBJ2-7; D call uncertain. The V end was cut by 3 bases, the J end by 3 bases, with 3 bases between. The germline CDR1 and CDR2 sequences are KGHSH and LQKENI. The CDR3 is 11 residues long. The CDR3 DNA sequence: TGTGCCAGCTCACCCGACTACGAGCAGTACTTC. Amino acids: CASSPDYEQYF.

The V gene is TRBV27, the J gene TRBJ1-1, with 8 bases identical to TRBD1. With 6 bases clipped from V and 3 bases from J, the junction kept 6 bases outside the gene matches. Germline assignment: CDR1 MNHEY and CDR2 SMNVEV (reference sequence). The CDR3 is 14 amino acids. The CDR3, as DNA: TGTGCCAGCAGCAGGGGGCGCCGGGACACTGAAGCTTTCTTT. As protein: CASSRGRRDTEAFF.

The rearrangement joins TRBV5-1 to TRBJ1-4; D is possibly TRBD1 (5 bases). V was pared by 3 bases and J by 11 bases, with 14 bases between. Germline V gene data show CDR1 as SGHRS and CDR2 as YFSETQ. The CDR3 has 13 residues. The CDR3 sequence is CASSSLRDGKLFF. CDR3 DNA sequence: TGCGCCAGCAGCTCACTCAGGGATGGCAAACTGTTTTTT. Full variable domain (missing parts from reference TRBV5-1 and TRBJ1-4): KAGVTQTPRYLIKTRGQQVTLSCSPISGHRSVSWYQQTPGQGLQFLFEYFSETQRNKGNFPGRFSGRQFSNSRSEMNVSTLELGDSALYLCASSSLRDGKLFFGSGTQLSVL.

The V and J genes are TRBV28 and TRBJ2-3; the match to TRBD2 covers 7 bases. V shed 4 bases and J 1 base; nucleotides not matched to a gene: 2. The CDR3 totals 14 residues. Germline values: CDR1 MDHEN, CDR2 SYDVKM. CDR3 residues: CASSSLAGTDTQYF. In nucleotides, the CDR3 is TGTGCCAGCAGTTCTCTAGCGGGCACAGATACGCAGTATTTT. The whole variable domain, filled in from reference TRBV28 and TRBJ2-3, reads DVKVTQSSRYLVKRTGEKVFLECVQDMDHENMFWYRQDPGLGLRLIYFSYDVKMKEKGDIPEGYSVSREKKERFSLILESASTNQTSMYLCASSSLAGTDTQYFGPGTRLTVL.

The chain carries TRBV29-1 and TRBJ2-1; possible D gene TRBD2, 7 bases. Trimming removed 5 bases from V and 9 bases from J, with 17 bases in between. Germline V gene sequence: CDR1 SQVTM, CDR2 ANQGSEA. The CDR3 extends over 13 amino acids. The CDR3, as DNA: TGCAGCGTTAAGGCGGGAGTCAGGGGTGAGCAGTTCTTC. Encoded protein: CSVKAGVRGEQFF.

This chain links TRBV16 with TRBJ1-5; D call uncertain. Germline assignment: CDR1 KGHSY and CDR2 FQNENV. The CDR3 length is 14 residues. V dropped 0 bases and J dropped 4 bases, with 7 bases sitting between them. CDR3 loop: CASSQSRGNQPQHF. In nucleotides, the CDR3 is TGTGCCAGCAGCCAATCGCGGGGTAATCAGCCCCAGCATTTT.

The V gene is TRBV6-1, the J gene TRBJ1-1; D is unclear. Germline V gives CDR1 MNHNS, CDR2 SASEGT. There are 13 residues in the CDR3. V lost 2 bases to trimming and J lost 1 base, with 5 bases between them. CDR3 nucleotides: TGTGCCAGCAGTGAACAGCCGAACACTGAAGCTTTCTTT. Translating it yields CASSEQPNTEAFF.

The genes are TRBV28 and TRBJ2-2; tentatively, D is TRBD1 or TRBD2 (5 bases each). V was cut by 6 bases and J by 9 bases, with 17 bases left in between. The CDR3 spans 14 residues. Per the germline V gene, CDR1 is MDHEN and CDR2 is SYDVKM. The CDR3 bases are TGTGCCAGCAGATCATGGGACGTAGAAAGGGAGCTGTTTTTT. Encoded protein: CASRSWDVERELFF.

This chain uses TRBV5-1 with TRBJ2-1, with D uncertain. Trimming cost V 0 bases and J 0 bases, with 7 bases left between them. The length of the CDR3 is 15 residues. Germline V gene data show CDR1 as SGHRS and CDR2 as YFSETQ. This chain's CDR3 is CASSLGYLSYNEQFF. The CDR3 nucleotides read TGCGCCAGCAGCTTGGGCTACCTCTCCTACAATGAGCAGTTCTTC.

This clone was detected only a few times. The gene calls are TRBV9 and TRBJ2-1; 7 bases agree with TRBD2. The CDR3 length is 16 residues. Trimming cost V 4 bases and J 3 bases; bases outside gene matches: 10. The germline V gene has CDR1 SGDLS and CDR2 YYNGEE. The CDR3 bases are TGTGCCAGCAGCCCCACCGTGGGACTAAACTACAATGAGCAGTTCTTC. It yields the protein CASSPTVGLNYNEQFF.

The rearrangement links TRBV18 to TRBJ1-4; D call uncertain. The ends were cut back, 3 bases at V and 4 bases at J, with 6 bases in the middle. Germline V CDR1 and CDR2: KGHSH, LQKENI. The CDR3 runs to 13 residues. The CDR3 nucleotides read TGTGCCAGCTCACCCAACAGTAATGAAAAACTGTTTTTT. Translating it yields CASSPNSNEKLFF.

The chain couples TRBV7-2 to TRBJ2-1; 12 positions agree with TRBD2. Trimming at V came to 6 bases and at J to 8 bases, leaving 8 bases not matched to a gene. Germline V lookup: CDR1 SGHTA, CDR2 FQGNSA. The CDR3 is made up of 15 amino acids. CDR3 sequence (DNA): TGTGCCAGCAGTCGACTAGCGGGAGAGGGAGATGAGCAGTTCTTC. Translation gives CASSRLAGEGDEQFF.

Within the sample, this clone is medium-sized. The gene calls are TRBV19 and TRBJ1-2; a weak D match, TRBD1 (5 bases). This CDR3 has 15 amino acids. CDR1 is LNHDA, CDR2 SQIVND, per germline (reference sequence). Trimming pared 5 bases from V and 4 bases from J, leaving 17 bases between. CDR3 sequence: CASSGASQVGYGYTF. CDR3 DNA: TGTGCCAGTAGTGGGGCATCACAGGTTGGCTATGGCTACACCTTC.